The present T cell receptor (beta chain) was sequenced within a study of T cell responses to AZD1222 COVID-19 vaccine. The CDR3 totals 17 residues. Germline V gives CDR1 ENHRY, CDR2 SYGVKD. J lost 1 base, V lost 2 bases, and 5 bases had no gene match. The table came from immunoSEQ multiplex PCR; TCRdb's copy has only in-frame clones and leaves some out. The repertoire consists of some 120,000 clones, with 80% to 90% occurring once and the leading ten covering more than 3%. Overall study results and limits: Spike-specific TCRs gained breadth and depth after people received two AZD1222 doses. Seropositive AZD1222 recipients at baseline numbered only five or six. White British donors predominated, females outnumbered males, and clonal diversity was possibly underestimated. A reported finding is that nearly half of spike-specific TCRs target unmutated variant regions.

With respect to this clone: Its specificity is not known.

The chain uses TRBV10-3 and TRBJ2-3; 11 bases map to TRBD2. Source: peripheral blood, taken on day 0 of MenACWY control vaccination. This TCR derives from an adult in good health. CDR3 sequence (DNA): TGTGCCATCAGTGAGCCCCTTAGCGGGGGGGGCACAGATACGCAGTATTTT. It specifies CAISEPLSGGGTDTQYF.